The T cell receptor beta chain under discussion was sequenced for a study of blood T cell repertoires in COVID-19. Across the study: From the United States, Italy and Spain came samples of acute and convalescent COVID-19. Sample material is recorded as cDNA or gDNA derived from T cells, B-cell-depleted T cells, or PBMCs.

The CDR3 length is 14 residues. Germline values: CDR1 MDHEN, CDR2 SYDVKM. The V and J ends lost 1 base and 6 bases, in that order; junction bases with no gene match: 6. Study processing details: Researchers report that nucleated cell counts were estimated from reference gene primer amplification. Clones were read by immunoSEQ multiplex PCR, and TCRdb kept only the in-frame ones, dropping some. V and J calls and clone size come straight from that table; D and trimming were deduced from the DNA. The data contain some 130,000 clones, roughly 85% of them singletons. Sequenced material: peripheral blood. V is TRBV28 and J is TRBJ2-7; 7 bases map to TRBD1. This receptor was taken from a man older than 75 with acute or convalescent COVID-19. CDR3 protein: CASSLYTGVGEQYF. The CDR3 region has the DNA TGTGCCAGCAGTTTATATACAGGGGTCGGCGAGCAGTACTTC.